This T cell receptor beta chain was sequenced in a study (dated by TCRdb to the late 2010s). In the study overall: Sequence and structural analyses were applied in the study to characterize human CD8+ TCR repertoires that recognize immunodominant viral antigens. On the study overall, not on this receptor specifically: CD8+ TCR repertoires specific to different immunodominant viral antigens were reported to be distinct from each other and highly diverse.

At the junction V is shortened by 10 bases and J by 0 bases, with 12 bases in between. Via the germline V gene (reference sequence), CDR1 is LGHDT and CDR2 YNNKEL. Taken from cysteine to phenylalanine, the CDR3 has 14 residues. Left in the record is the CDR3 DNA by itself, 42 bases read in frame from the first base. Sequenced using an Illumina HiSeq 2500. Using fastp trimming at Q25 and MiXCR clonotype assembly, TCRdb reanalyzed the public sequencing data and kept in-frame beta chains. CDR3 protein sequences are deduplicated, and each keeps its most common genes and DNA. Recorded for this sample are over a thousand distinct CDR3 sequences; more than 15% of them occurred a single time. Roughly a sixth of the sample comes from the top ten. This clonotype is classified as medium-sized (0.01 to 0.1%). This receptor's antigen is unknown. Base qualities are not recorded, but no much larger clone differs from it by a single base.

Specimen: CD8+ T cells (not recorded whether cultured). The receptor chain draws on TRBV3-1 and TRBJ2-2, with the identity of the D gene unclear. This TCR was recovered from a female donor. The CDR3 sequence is CATTTEANTGELFF. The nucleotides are TGTGCCACAACCACAGAAGCGAACACCGGGGAGCTGTTTTTT.